These 27 T cell receptor beta chains were sequenced from one sample in a study of CD8 T cells in ankylosing spondylitis. Study-wide points: There was a TCR beta motif, made of fewer than 10 highly homologous variants, that appeared characteristic of ankylosing spondylitis blood.

Their specific antigens are unknown. TCRdb redid the calling of the 5' RACE reads with MiXCR, one entry per CDR3 protein. This repertoire shows around 490,000 distinct CDR3 sequences, under 5.5% found once; its top ten account for approximately 3.5%. Sequencing input: blood, either unsorted or a sorted T cell fraction (not recorded which). The receptors stem from a male donor with ankylosing spondylitis.

This clonotype was seen ten or more times. V is TRBV20-1 and J is TRBJ1-2; tentatively, D is TRBD1 (5 bases). CDR3 length: 15 residues. The ends were cut back, 0 bases at V and 4 bases at J, with 15 bases in the middle. Germline V gene lookup returns CDR1 DFQATT and CDR2 SNEGSKA (reference sequence). CDR3 DNA: TGCAGTGCTAGAGATCTCAGACAGACCCTCTATGGCTACACCTTC. Translated: CSARDLRQTLYGYTF.

There are many counts of this clonotype. This chain links TRBV5-1 with TRBJ2-2, with D perhaps assigned TRBD1 or TRBD2 (5 bases each). Germline V lookup: CDR1 SGHRS, CDR2 YFSETQ. This CDR3 contains 15 residues. V was clipped by 1 base and J by 4 bases, with 11 bases between them. The CDR3 is CASSLWGSGTGELFF. The CDR3 DNA sequence: TGCGCCAGCAGCTTGTGGGGGAGCGGCACCGGGGAGCTGTTTTTT.

In this sample, this clonotype turned up a few times. The rearrangement joins TRBV7-6 to TRBJ1-5; D is unresolved. The V and J ends lost 4 bases and 6 bases respectively, with 13 bases between them. The germline V gene has CDR1 SGHVS and CDR2 FNYEAQ. The CDR3 has 14 amino acids. DNA of the CDR3: TGTGCCAGCAGCTCAGAGGGAGAAGGTCAGCCCCAGCATTTT. This sequence encodes CASSSEGEGQPQHF.

At least ten counts were recorded for this clonotype. Mismatch with germline at one junction end may stem from a read error. The rearrangement links TRBV6-1 to TRBJ2-7, with 14 bases matching TRBD2. The CDR3 totals 14 residues. CDR1 and CDR2 from the germline V gene are MNHNS and SASEGT. The CDR3 DNA follows: TGTGCCAGCAGTGGACTAGCGGGAGGGTACGGGCAGTACTTC. Protein sequence: CASSGLAGGYGQYF.

This clonotype was picked up many times. The rearrangement links TRBV7-9 to TRBJ2-7; D is possibly TRBD1 or TRBD2 (6 bases each). The V end lost 1 base, the J end lost 5 bases, and 18 bases lay between the germline ends. CDR1 and CDR2 from the germline V gene are SEHNR and FQNEAQ (reference sequence). The CDR3 is made up of 16 amino acids. The CDR3: CASSLGPGAFRHEQYF. The CDR3, as DNA: TGTGCCAGCAGCTTAGGCCCGGGGGCCTTTCGCCACGAGCAGTACTTC. Using reference TRBV7-9 and TRBJ2-7 for the parts outside the CDR3, the full variable domain is DTGVSQNPRHKITKRGQNVTFRCDPISEHNRLYWYRQTLGQGPEFLTYFQNEAQLEKSRLLSDRFSAERPKGSFSTLEIQRTEQGDSAMYLCASSLGPGAFRHEQYFGPGTRLTVT.

Comment on this clonotype: A much larger clone is a single base away; this may be a read error. The chain has TRBV6-2 or TRBV6-3 and TRBJ2-1, with D perhaps TRBD2 (6 bases). Germline lookup yields CDR1 MNHEY and CDR2 SVGEGT. This CDR3 has 15 amino acids. V lost 6 bases and J lost 3, with 15 bases in between. The CDR3 here is CASRGRDSFYNEQFF. CDR3 coding DNA: TGTGCCAGCAGAGGCCGGGACTCTTTCTACAATGAGCAGTTCTTC.

This clonotype was counted ten times or more. This chain links TRBV29-1 with TRBJ2-1; 10 bases fit TRBD1. Per germline, CDR1 SQVTM and CDR2 ANQGSEA. The V and J ends lost 7 bases and 8 bases, in that order; junction bases with no gene match: 2. This CDR3 region has 11 residues. CDR3 bases: TGCAGCGCCGGGACAGGGGATGAGCAGTTCTTC. Translation: CSAGTGDEQFF.

This clonotype has a count of ten or more. The chain combines TRBV9 with TRBJ2-2, with TRBD2 as a possible D gene (6 bases). The CDR3 has 16 amino acids. The V gene lost 0 bases and the J gene lost 8 bases, with 17 bases spanning the gap. The germline CDR1 and CDR2 sequences are SGDLS and YYNGEE. CDR3 sequence reads: CASSVGIATRGGELFF. The CDR3 DNA follows: TGTGCCAGCAGCGTAGGAATAGCTACACGGGGGGGGGAGCTGTTTTTT. Combining the CDR3 with reference TRBV9 and TRBJ2-2 gives the whole variable domain DSGVTQTPKHLITATGQRVTLRCSPRSGDLSVYWYQQSLDQGLQFLIQYYNGEERAKGNILERFSAQQFPDLHSELNLSSLELGDSALYFCASSVGIATRGGELFFGEGSRLTVL.

The sample holds many counts of this clonotype. The chain combines TRBV7-2 with TRBJ2-7; weak D call: TRBD1 (6 bases). The CDR3 loop spans 15 amino acids. V lost 3 bases to trimming and J lost 3 bases, with 15 bases between them. Germline V gene sequence: CDR1 SGHTA, CDR2 FQGNSA. CDR3 sequence (DNA): TGTGCCAGCAGCTTCACAGGGTTAGGAGGCTACGAGCAGTACTTC. Encoded protein: CASSFTGLGGYEQYF.

This clonotype was counted many times. V usage is TRBV24-1 and J usage is TRBJ2-5; weak D call: TRBD1 (6 bases). Trimming removed 5 bases at V and 5 bases at J, with 20 bases between. Germline lookup yields CDR1 KGHDR and CDR2 SFDVKD. The CDR3 has 16 residues. The CDR3 DNA reads as TGTGCCACCAGTGCTCTGACCGACAGGTTCTTGGAGACCCAGTACTTC. As protein: CATSALTDRFLETQYF.

Ten or more counts support this clonotype. The chain carries TRBV5-5 and TRBJ1-5; D uncertain. The germline V gene encodes CDR1 SGHKS and CDR2 YYEKEE (reference sequence). This CDR3 region has 15 residues. Trimming cost V 1 base and J 0 bases, with 8 bases left between them. CDR3 sequence (DNA): TGTGCCAGCAGCTTGAGGCCAGCTAGCAATCAGCCCCAGCATTTT. Translation: CASSLRPASNQPQHF.

V and J are TRBV11-2 and TRBJ2-1, with 9 bases that match TRBD2. CDR1 and CDR2 from the germline V gene are SGHAT and FQNNGV. V gave up 4 bases and J gave up 0 bases; unmatched junction bases: 13. The CDR3 consists of 19 residues. This chain's CDR3 is CASSSPRLAGTSSYNEQFF. DNA of the CDR3: TGTGCCAGCAGCTCCCCCCGTCTAGCGGGAACAAGCTCCTACAATGAGCAGTTCTTC.

This clonotype came up many times. J is TRBJ1-5 and V is TRBV6-1; no clear D. The CDR3 is made up of 13 amino acids. CDR1 and CDR2 from the germline V gene are MNHNS and SASEGT. V lost 8 bases, J lost 0 bases, and 8 bases lay in between. CDR3 nucleotide sequence: TGTGCCAGCGAACCCCATAGCAATCAGCCCCAGCATTTT. The encoded protein is CASEPHSNQPQHF.

This clonotype was found many times. This rearrangement joins TRBV4-1 to TRBJ2-7; a possible D gene is TRBD2 (6 bases). The CDR3 spans 15 residues. V dropped 4 bases and J dropped 3 bases, with 16 bases sitting between them. From germline, CDR1 is MGHRA and CDR2 YSYEKL. The CDR3 protein is CASSRGTSRDYEQYF. In nucleotides, the CDR3 is TGCGCCAGCAGCCGAGGGACTTCCCGGGACTACGAGCAGTACTTC.

The chain recombines TRBV20-1 with TRBJ2-2; D possibly corresponds to TRBD1 (6 bases). Trimming stripped 3 bases from V and 5 bases from J, with 13 bases between. Per germline, CDR1 DFQATT and CDR2 SNEGSKA (reference sequence). The CDR3 runs 14 residues. CDR3 coding DNA: TGCAGTGCTAGTTATGTTCAGGGGACCGGGGAGCTGTTTTTT. Translation: CSASYVQGTGELFF.

The rearrangement links TRBV5-3 to TRBJ2-7; tentative D call: TRBD1 (6 bases). TRBV5-3 is designated an ORF whose function remains uncertain. The CDR3 runs to 14 residues. Trimming shortened V by 8 bases and J by 6 bases, and 21 bases separated the two germline ends. CDR3 protein: CASGPGLRGSEQYF. The CDR3 DNA reads as TGTGCCAGCGGCCCCGGGCTCAGGGGAAGCGAGCAGTACTTC.

This clonotype turned up a few times. This rearrangement joins TRBV19 to TRBJ2-1, with TRBD1 as a possible D gene (6 bases). Germline assignment: CDR1 LNHDA and CDR2 SQIVND (reference sequence). This CDR3 comprises 13 residues. Trimming cost V 6 bases and J 9 bases, with 15 bases left between them. CDR3 sequence reads: CASSLQGYGEQFF. The CDR3 DNA reads TGTGCCAGTAGCCTACAGGGATACGGTGAGCAGTTCTTC.

This clonotype has at least ten counts. This rearrangement joins TRBV10-3 to TRBJ2-3; the D call may be TRBD1 or TRBD2 (5 bases each). Germline CDR1 and CDR2: ENHRY and SYGVKD. CDR3 length equals 13 residues. Trimming removed 6 bases from V and 4 bases from J, with 11 bases in between. Here the CDR3 reads CAISREWADTQYF. The CDR3 nucleotides read TGTGCCATCAGCAGGGAGTGGGCAGATACGCAGTATTTT.

This clonotype was detected ten times or more. Here the CDR3 reads CASSQGWTSAEISYNEQFF. CDR3 nucleotides: TGCGCCAGCAGCCAAGGGTGGACTAGCGCCGAGATCTCCTACAATGAGCAGTTCTTC. V is TRBV4-1 and J is TRBJ2-1; 9 bases are shared with TRBD2. The ends lost 1 base at V and 0 bases at J; junction bases unmatched: 10. Germline V CDR1 and CDR2: MGHRA, YSYEKL. This CDR3 contains 19 residues.

This clonotype was picked up many times. V usage is TRBV7-9 and J usage is TRBJ2-7; 9 nucleotides line up with TRBD1. Looked up from germline, CDR1 is SEHNR and CDR2 is FQNEAQ (reference sequence). The CDR3 length is 13 residues. After removal of 3 bases from V and 7 bases from J, the junction contained 4 bases not matched to a gene. The DNA of the CDR3 is TGTGCCAGCAGCTTGGCCGGGACAGGGGAGCAGTACTTC. It codes for CASSLAGTGEQYF.

This chain joins TRBV20-1 and TRBJ1-5; TRBD1 is a possible D gene (5 bases). The V end was cut by 5 bases, the J end by 6 bases, with 14 bases between. Per the germline V gene, CDR1 is DFQATT and CDR2 is SNEGSKA (reference sequence). The CDR3 extends over 13 amino acids. CDR3 amino acids: CSAVPGGAQPQHF. For the CDR3, the DNA is TGCAGTGCTGTCCCGGGGGGAGCTCAGCCCCAGCATTTT.

This clonotype was seen repeatedly, ten times or more. This chain links TRBV21-1 with TRBJ2-3; the listed D gene, TRBD1, was not tested against the DNA. TRBV21-1 is a pseudogene locus. There are 16 residues in the CDR3. The CDR3 nucleotides are TGTGCCAGCAGCAAACCCAGGCAGGGAGCTAGAGATACGCAGTATTTT. It translates to CASSKPRQGARDTQYF.

The J gene is TRBJ2-1, the V gene TRBV12-3 or TRBV12-4; D might be TRBD2 (6 bases). The CDR3 extends over 14 amino acids. The V and J ends lost 4 bases and 5 bases respectively, with 12 bases between them. This CDR3 reads CASSSGLPNNEQFF. DNA for the CDR3: TGTGCCAGCAGTTCGGGACTTCCCAACAATGAGCAGTTCTTC.

This clonotype has at least ten counts. The chain uses TRBV25-1 and TRBJ2-1; D unresolved. Trimming removed 2 bases at V and 0 bases at J, with 11 bases between. The CDR3 covers 16 residues. Germline V gene sequence: CDR1 MGHDK, CDR2 SYGVNS. The CDR3 spells CASSEQTRSSYNEQFF. CDR3 DNA: TGTGCCAGCAGTGAACAAACCCGGAGCTCCTACAATGAGCAGTTCTTC. The variable domain in full, with the rest retrieved from reference TRBV25-1 and TRBJ2-1, is EADIYQTPRYLVIGTGKKITLECSQTMGHDKMYWYQQDPGMELHLIHYSYGVNSTEKGDLSSESTVSRIRTEHFPLTLESARPSHTSQYLCASSEQTRSSYNEQFFGPGTRLTVL.

In this sample, this clonotype turned up many times. The V gene is TRBV6-2 or TRBV6-3, the J gene TRBJ2-3; no clear D. Per germline, CDR1 MNHEY and CDR2 SVGEGT. The CDR3 is made up of 12 amino acids. Trimming left V 7 bases short and J 3 bases short, with 8 bases between. The CDR3 sequence: CASTSRTDTQYF. For the CDR3, the DNA is TGTGCCAGCACTTCAAGGACAGATACGCAGTATTTT.

This clonotype has at least ten counts. The rearrangement joins TRBV24-1 to TRBJ2-5; D is uncertain. The CDR3 is 14 amino acids. Germline V lookup: CDR1 KGHDR, CDR2 SFDVKD. V was pared by 7 bases and J by 0 bases, with 11 bases between. This CDR3 reads CATRRRVYQETQYF. The DNA for the CDR3 is TGTGCCACCAGGAGACGGGTGTACCAAGAGACCCAGTACTTC.

Many counts were recorded for this clonotype. The chain uses TRBV20-1 and TRBJ2-3, with D maybe TRBD2 (6 bases). The germline gives CDR1 DFQATT, CDR2 SNEGSKA (reference sequence). Trimming removed 6 bases at V and 8 bases at J, with 15 bases between. This CDR3 region has 12 residues. In nucleotides, the CDR3 is TGCAGTGCGGAACGTCTAGCGAGTACGCAGTATTTT. It yields the protein CSAERLASTQYF.